These T cell receptor beta chains were read from a single sample in a study of T-cell reconstitution after alpha-beta-depleted transplantation in children. Via MiXCR, TCRdb re-called the PCR reads, giving one row per CDR3 protein. The sample has about a million distinct CDR3 sequences, less than 30% seen once. The sequencing used PBMCs, mostly from graft donor cells, collected 360 days after TCRalphabeta/CD19-depleted stem cell transplant. These receptors originate from a boy younger than two who had a stem cell transplant for SCID, so the T cells may come from the graft donor. Each CDR3 is given without its conserved first and last residue. Each record gives: V gene, clone size, J gene, CDR3 protein. Size tells how often a clone was seen (once, few, many) or the class of an expanded clone, and some rows leave it out.

>TRBV11-2|few|TRBJ2-7
ASSRQGRKGEQY
>TRBV12-3/TRBV12-4|-|TRBJ1-5
ASSLGTNNQPQH
>TRBV6-2/TRBV6-3|-|TRBJ2-3
ASSWGTSLDTQY
>TRBV7-9|few|TRBJ1-3
ASSFNSGNTIY
>TRBV6-2/TRBV6-3|-|TRBJ2-3
ASSSAPGGRVTQY
>TRBV5-1|-|TRBJ2-5
ASSVDHQETQY
>TRBV5-5|-|TRBJ2-2
ASSLRGYTGELF
>TRBV6-5|-|TRBJ2-7
ASSSIAGTISEQY
>TRBV5-1|few|TRBJ2-1
ASRKSGLAGGSSYNEQF
>TRBV5-1|-|TRBJ1-5
ASSTTGTGASFSQPQH
>TRBV5-1|-|TRBJ2-2
ASSWATANTGELF
>TRBV5-1|-|TRBJ2-5
ASSLERGGPQETQY
>TRBV2|-|TRBJ2-1
ASSDDRGNEQF
>TRBV5-1|-|TRBJ2-6
ASSSEPTLSGANVLT
>TRBV7-9|-|TRBJ1-1
ASSLPAGTEAF
>TRBV28|-|TRBJ1-5
ASTPLSGTNNQPQH
>TRBV20-1|-|TRBJ2-3
SARGAGRGRTDTQY
>TRBV7-6|-|TRBJ1-4
ASSLAGSSYEKLF
>TRBV20-1|-|TRBJ1-1
SARVSGTENTEAF
>TRBV15|-|TRBJ1-4
ATSRGGQARANEKLF
>TRBV6-2/TRBV6-3|-|TRBJ2-1
ASRIAGGPVNEQF
>TRBV12-3/TRBV12-4|few|TRBJ1-1
ASSPHRRTLNTEAF
>TRBV20-1|few|TRBJ1-1
SARGLRDWLSNTEAF
>TRBV28|-|TRBJ1-1
ASSSNRGYTEAF
>TRBV5-6|-|TRBJ2-3
ASTSPGKGTTDTQY
>TRBV19|-|TRBJ2-1
ATMLRGSINEQF
>TRBV20-1|-|TRBJ2-1
SARVLGLPEQF
>TRBV4-3|-|TRBJ2-5
ASSQSRAGGRETQY
>TRBV3-1|-|TRBJ1-2
ASSQDGGYYGYT
>TRBV4-2|few|TRBJ1-3
ASSQEGHPSGNTIY
>TRBV28|-|TRBJ2-5
ASSLLGGGEGETQY
>TRBV24-1|few|TRBJ1-4
ATSDPGTGGEKLF
>TRBV11-2|-|TRBJ2-3
ASSPPPQGSGGNTDTQY
>TRBV10-3|-|TRBJ1-2
AISAQTGGIGYT
>TRBV3-1|few|TRBJ2-5
ASNRQGFDETQY
>TRBV29-1|once|TRBJ2-1
SVEGIGQGSYNEQF
>TRBV4-1|few|TRBJ2-2
ASSPYHRGGTGELF
>TRBV15|-|TRBJ1-6
ATRGFSGNSVGLNSPLH
>TRBV5-6|-|TRBJ2-1
ASSLEASGGAVDEQF
>TRBV6-5|few|TRBJ2-5
ASSYSMTGQETQY
>TRBV15|-|TRBJ1-2
ATSRAGTVLYT
>TRBV7-9|-|TRBJ2-3
ASSFLLASSTDTQY
>TRBV12-3/TRBV12-4|-|TRBJ1-2
ASRRNELRIPNYGYT
>TRBV14|-|TRBJ2-2
ASSPLSYANTGELF
>TRBV20-1|-|TRBJ2-3
SASGWRGGPTDTQY
>TRBV6-1|many|TRBJ2-3
ASSRGDTDTQY
>TRBV20-1|-|TRBJ1-1
SVRTDRSNTEAF
>TRBV19|-|TRBJ1-1
ASFTTGGTEAF
>TRBV7-8|-|TRBJ1-1
ASSLTHTEAF
>TRBV28|once|TRBJ1-4
ASMGPGREKLF
>TRBV21-1|-|TRBJ2-7
ASSPVAQGREQY